This T cell receptor beta chain emerged from a study of identical twins. This clonotype was observed many times. Germline CDR1 and CDR2: MNHEY and SMNVEV (reference sequence). The CDR3 totals 15 residues. V lost 6 bases, J lost 4 bases, and 7 bases stayed unmatched. TCRdb reprocessed the 5' RACE reads with MiXCR, giving one entry per CDR3 protein. The sample lists roughly 500,000 distinct CDR3 sequences, around 20% occurring once. These data were likewise used in another study, on T cells expressing NK-cell markers.

This TCR derives from a woman between 18 and 29 years old in good health. Sequencing input: CD4+ T cells sorted from blood. The chain recombines TRBV27 with TRBJ2-2; TRBD2 aligns across 8 bases. CDR3 in amino acids: CASRLAEVGTGELFF. The CDR3 DNA reads as TGTGCCAGCAGACTAGCGGAGGTCGGCACCGGGGAGCTGTTTTTT.